The TCR beta chain under discussion was sequenced for a study of T cells after yellow fever vaccination. Study-level information: SMART-Seq v4 Ultra Low Input handled preparation of low-cell-number fractions.

This clonotype was counted only a few times. Germline CDR1 reads SGHTA; CDR2 reads FQGTGA. This CDR3 is 11 amino acids long. TCRdb re-derived calls from the 5' RACE reads in MiXCR, one entry per CDR3 protein. The sample carries just over 250,000 distinct CDR3 sequences, roughly 5.2% recorded once. The chain joins TRBV7-3 to TRBJ2-3; perhaps TRBD2 as D (6 bases). The clonotype was recovered from a man aged 18 to 30 who received the YFV17D yellow fever vaccine. The material was CD4+ T cells sorted from PBMCs, obtained on the day of the yellow fever booster vaccination. The CDR3 region is CASGDTDTQYF. The CDR3 DNA is TGTGCGTCGGGGGACACAGATACGCAGTATTTT.